This T cell receptor (beta chain) comes out of a study of cytomegalovirus exposure and HLA in healthy donors. Study-level results: Evidence from a later analysis indicated that most CMV-associated TCR beta chains looked HLA-restricted. Some V segments, TRBV6-2 and TRBV6-3 among them, were indistinguishable and were therefore excluded. A cluster of highly shared sequence variants was likely a sequencing artifact.

Vbeta (60) and Jbeta (13) primers were used in the PCR. Sequenced by immunoSEQ multiplex PCR; TCRdb stores in-frame clones only, minus some. The sample carries about 260,000 clones, more than 55% recorded once. Germline V lookup: CDR1 SGHNT, CDR2 YENEEA. This CDR3 is 16 amino acids long. V lost 1 base to trimming and J lost 3 bases; unmatched junction nucleotides: 5. Comments on this clone: Its antigen is unidentified.

The chain recombines TRBV11-3 with TRBJ1-4; 7 bases are a match to TRBD1. Sequenced input: PBMCs. The sequence was obtained from a female donor in good health and CMV-seronegative. The CDR3 DNA sequence: TGTGCCAGCAGCTTAGGCCTACAGGGGTCTAATGAAAAACTGTTTTTT. This gives the protein CASSLGLQGSNEKLFF.